The present T cell receptor (beta chain) was sequenced within a study of CD8+ T cells in alopecia areata (dated by TCRdb to the late 2010s). As for the study more broadly: Treated patients were enrolled in an open-label pilot trial of oral tofacitinib, 5 to 10 mg twice daily, for moderate-to-severe alopecia areata. Tofacitinib was administered for 6 to 18 months, and 6 months of follow-up off drug were then conducted to assess delayed response and recurrence. In treated patients, disease severity was measured using the SALT score, which gives the percentage of scalp surface area affected. In both human patients and the C3H/HeJ mouse model, the study applied high-throughput TCRbeta sequencing to look at T cell clonal expansion in alopecia areata. Scalp tissue and sorted CD4+ and CD8+ peripheral blood T cells from patchy and totalis/universalis alopecia areata patients and from healthy controls were covered by human TCRbeta sequencing. Patients on tofacitinib were biopsied at baseline and after 4 and 24 weeks of treatment, and several of the patients also had a later scalp biopsy. Scalp clonality was compared among normal scalp (n=4), patchy alopecia areata scalp (n=8), and alopecia totalis/universalis scalp (n=8). RNA was extracted with the PAXgene miRNA kit for fixed scalp, the miRNeasy kit for PBMCs, and the RNeasy kit for mouse skin. immunoSEQ multiplex PCR using 35 Vbeta forward primers and 13 Jbeta reverse primers was used to amplify TCRbeta CDR3 regions. Results and caveats for the whole study, not just this receptor: During tofacitinib treatment, many expanded lesional clones remained in scalp and blood, and this persistence may partly explain relapse after treatment is stopped. Unlike mouse skin, which is dominated by gammadelta T cells, normal human skin has resident alphabeta T cells that are also sequenced, and this complicates analysis of the scalp TCR repertoire. Scalp clonality and the number of expanded CD8+ clones among the top 100 scalp clones were significantly decreased by tofacitinib. Compared with normal scalp, lesional scalp had higher clonality and more expanded CD8+ clones, particularly in alopecia totalis/universalis, a pattern that suggests antigenic drive. Shared TCR sequences between patients were less evident than in mice, which may be partly attributable to HLA diversity in the patient population. Because the treated cohort was small and included a single nonresponder, larger studies are needed to assess links between baseline CD8+ expansion and response.

Regarding this clone: What this receptor recognizes is not known. It has no much larger one-base neighbor in the sample; base qualities were not kept.

V sheds 4 bases and J sheds 6 bases, leaving 15 bases between their ends. From a lookup of the germline V gene, CDR1 and CDR2 are SQVTM and ANQGSEA. CDR3 length: 13 amino acids, cysteine to phenylalanine. Only the CDR3 part of the read is kept: 39 bases, read in frame from the first base. Library preparation was by the immunoSEQ multiplex PCR assay. RNA was extracted from all samples and reverse transcribed into cDNA, which served as template for TCR sequencing. SuperScript III was used to make first-strand cDNA, primed with a 2:1 mix of oligo-dT and random hexamers. A synthetic immune receptor repertoire was used to gauge amplification bias, and whatever bias remained was removed computationally. The authors' pipeline ran thus. After raw reads were preprocessed to remove errors, the CDR3 was defined following IMGT conventions as running from the conserved cysteine to phenylalanine. Clonality was computed as 1 minus the Shannon entropy, with the entropy normalized by log2 of the number of productive unique TCRs. Scalp TCRbeta sequences were cross-referenced with sorted blood CD4 and CD8 repertoires so that the CD4 or CD8 identity of scalp clones could be inferred. Held by TCRdb, this immuneACCESS table contains in-frame sequences only and omits some clones. Under half of the omission traces to an unresolved V gene where checked; the cause of the rest is unknown. The V and J calls and clone size come from that table; D and trimming were worked out from the DNA. Across this sample there are 170,000 or so clones, with around half seen only once. The top ten clonotypes cover 9.5% to 14% of the sample.

Taken with the paper, the label for time point translates to: 24 weeks on oral tofacitinib. Reading the label with the study, this specimen's treatment or condition is: oral pan-JAK inhibitor, 5-10 mg twice daily. Peripheral blood and lesional scalp punch biopsies were obtained from patients with alopecia areata. After PBMCs were isolated by density centrifugation and stained for CD3, CD4 and CD8, a FACSAria was used to sort CD4+ and CD8+ T cells. The TCR sequence derives from a human donor with alopecia areata. The sequencing used CD8+ T cells sorted from blood, collected at week 24, from a patient treated with tofacitinib. The chain couples TRBV29-1 to TRBJ1-2, with a tentative D gene TRBD1 over 5 matching bases. The CDR3 protein: CSVGVGEPNGYTF. The bases read TGCAGCGTTGGGGTAGGGGAACCAAATGGCTACACCTTC.